This TCR beta chain was documented in a study of cytomegalovirus exposure and HLA in healthy donors (dated by TCRdb to about 2017). For the wider study: According to a later analysis, one platform produced both the roughly 110 validation repertoires and the 700 or so repertoires of the first cohort. The aim of the study was to test whether cataloging public T cell receptors could identify signatures of past pathogen exposure. A separate validation cohort of 90 to 150 different subjects was used in addition to the roughly 640-subject first cohort. To predict cytomegalovirus infection status, the study brought together high-throughput TCR immunosequencing, statistical association of individual TCRs with disease status, and machine learning.

The library was obtained by the immunoSEQ multiplex PCR assay. The study's processing was this. A statistical classification framework was built for diagnosing cytomegalovirus status from the catalog of TCR beta chain sequences. In its TCRdb copy, this immuneACCESS table keeps in-frame sequences only and misses some clones. Where compared with another copy, unresolved V genes explain less than half of these, and the others have no known cause. V and J calls and clone size come straight from that table; D and trimming were deduced from the DNA. Present in this sample are 250,000 to 350,000 clones, nearly 90% of which were seen just once. The top ten hold around 0.96% of the sample. Donors formed part of the validation cohort, which comprised 120 or so subjects and was distinct from the first cohort of roughly 600 subjects. The germline V gene specifies KGHSH as CDR1 and LQKENI as CDR2. The CDR3, from cysteine to phenylalanine, totals 13 residues. The entry retains the CDR3 DNA only, 39 bases that are in frame from base 1. Clipping removes 6 bases from V and 7 bases from J, with 5 as the unmatched junction base count.

The study at large found these results: A total of 150 or so TCR beta chains were listed by the study as associated with cytomegalovirus. Cytomegalovirus status was reported to be diagnosed by the classifier with high specificity and sensitivity in both the original and validation cohorts. Of the cluster scores, around 95% were above 0 in a later analysis, which found that TCRs clustered in the first cohort also tended to co-occur in the 95 to 150 validation repertoires. While some public TCRs were present in many individuals, most TCR sequences turned up only very rarely across donors. The authors suggested that the approach could potentially be extended to other disease states and immunological phenotypes. The validation cohort had no HLA typing available for a later analysis, so co-occurrence within that cohort was assessed over all 110 or so repertoires. In vitro tests confirmed that three of the cytomegalovirus-associated TCR beta chains recognize cytomegalovirus antigens.

This clone appeared a few times. The antigen it recognizes is unknown. Qualities for individual bases were not recorded, and no much larger clone is one base off. Sequencing used PBMCs. The chain couples TRBV18 to TRBJ2-2, and 7 bases in between align with TRBD2. The clonotype comes from a man aged 25-40 years in good health and CMV-seronegative. The nucleotide sequence is given as TGTGCCAGCTCTCCTACTAGCGACGGGGAGCTGTTTTTT. Its product reads: CASSPTSDGELFF.